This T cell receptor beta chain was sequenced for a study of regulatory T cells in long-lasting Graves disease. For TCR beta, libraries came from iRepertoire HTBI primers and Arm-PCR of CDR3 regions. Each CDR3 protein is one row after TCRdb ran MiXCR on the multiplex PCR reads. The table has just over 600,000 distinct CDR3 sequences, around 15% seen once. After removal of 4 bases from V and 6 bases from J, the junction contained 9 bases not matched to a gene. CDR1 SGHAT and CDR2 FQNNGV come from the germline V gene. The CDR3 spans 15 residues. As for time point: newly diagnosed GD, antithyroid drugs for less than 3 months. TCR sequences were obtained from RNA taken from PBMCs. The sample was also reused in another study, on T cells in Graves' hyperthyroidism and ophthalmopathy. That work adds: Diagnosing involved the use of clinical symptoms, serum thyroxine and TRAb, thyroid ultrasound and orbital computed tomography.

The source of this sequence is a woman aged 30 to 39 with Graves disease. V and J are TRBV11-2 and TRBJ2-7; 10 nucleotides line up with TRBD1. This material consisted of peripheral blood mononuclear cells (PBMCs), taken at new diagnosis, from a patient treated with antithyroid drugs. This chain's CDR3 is CASSSPGQGSLEQYF. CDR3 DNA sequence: TGTGCCAGCAGCTCTCCGGGACAGGGGTCTCTCGAGCAGTACTTC.